This T cell receptor beta chain was observed in a study of patients and donors after allogeneic stem cell transplantation. In its sample, this clonotype was seen a few times. The V and J ends lost 3 bases and 5 bases, in that order; junction bases with no gene match: 6. Germline CDR1 is KGHSH and CDR2 is LQKENI. The CDR3 covers 15 residues. TCRdb analysed the RT-PCR reads with MiXCR anew, one entry per CDR3 protein. The profile shows 150,000 to 200,000 distinct CDR3 sequences, around 30% of them singletons. This chain connects TRBV18 to TRBJ1-5, with TRBD1 matching over 8 bases. This TCR came from a human donor who was either an allogeneic HSCT recipient or a stem cell or donor lymphocyte infusion donor (not recorded which). It is not recorded whose cells these are; they may come from a transplant donor. Sequenced: blood, either unsorted or a sorted T cell fraction (not recorded which). CDR3 DNA: TGTGCCAGCTCACCGCGACAGGGGAACGATCAGCCCCAGCATTTT. As protein: CASSPRQGNDQPQHF.